This T cell receptor (beta chain) was obtained from a study of T cells after yellow fever vaccination. J was trimmed by 0 bases and V by 3 bases; bases with no gene match: 1. The germline CDR1 and CDR2 sequences are DFQATT and SNEGSKA (reference sequence). This CDR3 has 15 amino acids. Each CDR3 protein gets one entry after TCRdb re-called the 5' RACE reads with MiXCR. Here the sample spans fewer than 85,000 distinct CDR3 sequences, over 7.5% being singletons. This clonotype was seen a few times. This sequence was found in a man under 40 who received the YFV17D yellow fever vaccine. Sequencing used CD8+ T cells sorted from PBMCs, obtained on the day of the yellow fever booster vaccination. J is TRBJ2-7 and V is TRBV20-1; TRBD2 agrees at 14 bases. The CDR3, as DNA: TGCAGTGCTAGGGGACTAGCGGGAGTCTCCTACGAGCAGTACTTC. It specifies CSARGLAGVSYEQYF.